This record concerns one T cell receptor beta chain sequence. This entry is derived from a study of blood T cell repertoires in COVID-19. Sequencing was performed with immunoSEQ multiplex PCR; in TCRdb, only in-frame clones are kept and a portion is missing. The sample includes approximately 310,000 clones, 80% to 90% of them seen just once. Germline CDR1 reads MGHDK; CDR2 reads SYGVNS. This CDR3 is 14 amino acids long. Trimming removed 6 bases from V and 0 bases from J, with 6 bases in between. The clonotype originates from a woman between 50 and 59 years old who had recovered from COVID-19. The chain employs TRBV25-1 and TRBJ1-6, with D unclear. The sequenced sample was peripheral blood. The CDR3 bases are TGTGCCAGCAGGGCTTACTCCTATAATTCACCCCTCCACTTT. It yields the protein CASRAYSYNSPLHF.